Below, 5 T cell receptor beta chains from the same sample are listed, as sequenced in a study of early T cells in non-severe SARS-CoV-2 infection. TCRdb redid the calling of the 5' RACE reads with MiXCR, one entry per CDR3 protein. The table has roughly 83,000 distinct CDR3 sequences, 8% to 13% seen once; the top ten hold just over 8%. Sequenced material: whole blood, taken at baseline. All receptors derive from an adult who was a healthcare worker with PCR-confirmed SARS-CoV-2 infection or an uninfected control (not recorded which).

This clonotype has ten or more counts. The V and J genes are TRBV7-2 and TRBJ2-3, with 10 bases aligning to TRBD2. Germline CDR1 SGHTA, CDR2 FQGNSA. The trim removed 5 bases at V and 6 bases at J, leaving 11 bases unmatched. CDR3 length: 16 amino acids. CDR3 in DNA: TGTGCCAGCAGCGCGCCTCTAGCGGGAGTGACTGATACGCAGTATTTT. It specifies CASSAPLAGVTDTQYF.

This clonotype was seen only a few times. This chain connects TRBV7-8 to TRBJ2-2, with 8 bases fitting TRBD2. Germline V gene sequence: CDR1 SGHVS, CDR2 FQNEAQ. V shed 3 bases, J shed 0 bases, and the junction held 3 bases outside the gene matches. The CDR3 runs to 16 residues. The CDR3 spells CASSFLAGTNTGELFF. The CDR3 region has the DNA TGTGCCAGCAGCTTCCTAGCGGGTACGAACACCGGGGAGCTGTTTTTT.

This clonotype has a handful of counts. This chain uses TRBV5-1 with TRBJ1-5; D perhaps matches TRBD1 (5 bases). CDR3 length equals 14 residues. Deletions cut 0 bases from V and 5 bases from J, with 9 bases between. CDR1 SGHRS and CDR2 YFSETQ come from the germline V gene. The CDR3 DNA is TGCGCCAGCAGCTTGGGGGGGACCGATCAGCCCCAGCATTTT. Translated: CASSLGGTDQPQHF. Complete variable domain (other parts from reference TRBV5-1 and TRBJ1-5): KAGVTQTPRYLIKTRGQQVTLSCSPISGHRSVSWYQQTPGQGLQFLFEYFSETQRNKGNFPGRFSGRQFSNSRSEMNVSTLELGDSALYLCASSLGGTDQPQHFGDGTRLSIL.

This clonotype was seen at least ten times. As DNA, the CDR3 is TGTGCCAGCAGCCCGACCTCAACTAATGAAAAACTGTTTTTT. It is translated as CASSPTSTNEKLFF. The rearrangement joins TRBV3-1 to TRBJ1-4, with unresolved D. With 4 bases removed from V and 0 bases from J, the gap between germline ends came to 6 bases. This CDR3 has 14 residues. In germline, CDR1 is LGHDT, CDR2 YNNKEL (reference sequence).

The rearrangement joins TRBV7-7 to TRBJ2-1, with D unclear. V was shortened by 4 bases and J by 5 bases, with 12 bases between the two germline ends. The CDR3 totals 14 residues. Germline V gene data show CDR1 as SSHAT and CDR2 as FNYEAQ (reference sequence). The CDR3: CASSYLGFDNEQFF. The CDR3 DNA is TGTGCCAGCAGCTACTTAGGATTCGACAATGAGCAGTTCTTC.